Each of the 3 T cell receptor beta chains below was sequenced from the same sample in a study of preoperative IRX-2 immunotherapy in early breast cancer. The sample's treatment: preoperative locoregional IRX-2 cytokine immunotherapy. TCRdb's copy holds only in-frame clones and misses some; the assay was immunoSEQ multiplex PCR. The table lists 35,000 to 40,000 clones, roughly 82% of them singletons. The sample consisted of lymph node tissue, taken after IRX-2 immunotherapy. Source of these receptors: a human donor with breast cancer.

This clone occurred a few times. The rearrangement joins TRBV6-8 to TRBJ2-2; D may be TRBD1 or TRBD2 (5 bases each). Germline CDR1 MNHGY, CDR2 SAAAGT. V was shortened by 6 bases and J by 7 bases, with 15 bases between the two germline ends. The CDR3 runs 14 residues. The DNA of the CDR3 is TGTGCCAGCAGGGACTCAGGGAGAGGCGGGGAGCTGTTTTTT. Its translation: CASRDSGRGGELFF.

This clone has only a few counts. The chain couples TRBV18 to TRBJ1-1; 7 bases are a match to TRBD1. V lost 4 bases and J lost 3; bases outside the gene matches: 5. The CDR3 extends over 14 amino acids. In germline, CDR1 is KGHSH, CDR2 LQKENI. The CDR3: CASSQGGLDTEAFF. The CDR3 coding sequence is TGTGCCAGCTCACAAGGGGGCCTGGACACTGAAGCTTTCTTT.

The V gene is TRBV10-3, the J gene TRBJ1-5, with 8 bases matching TRBD1. Germline CDR1 reads ENHRY; CDR2 reads SYGVKD. Trimming cost V 0 bases and J 4 bases; bases outside gene matches: 2. The CDR3 consists of 15 residues. CDR3 region: CAISESDRGNQPQHF. The CDR3 DNA reads as TGTGCCATCAGTGAGTCAGACAGGGGTAATCAGCCCCAGCATTTT.